This section outlines one TCR beta chain sequence together with its context. Its antigen is not identified. The record originates from a study of shared clonotypes between healthy human individuals. Study conclusions and caveats: Across subsets, estimated richness was generally greater for naive than for memory populations.

V was pared by 9 bases and J by 3 bases, with 20 bases between. CDR1 and CDR2 (germline): LNHDA, SQIVND (reference sequence). This CDR3 comprises 16 residues. The repertoire was sequenced with immunoSEQ multiplex PCR; TCRdb's copy has only in-frame clones and lacks some. The sample contains about 1.5 million clones, around 98% of which appear only once. The chain has TRBV19 and TRBJ2-2; TRBD2 might be the D (5 bases). The sequence was obtained from a man aged 30 to 39 in good health. Sequenced: naive CD4+ T cells sorted from blood. Sample subset: CD45RA+ positively selected. The CDR3 sequence: CASRSVRGKDTGELFF. The CDR3 region has the DNA TGTGCCAGCCGGTCCGTTCGGGGAAAGGACACCGGGGAGCTGTTTTTT.